This TCR beta chain derives from a study of blood T cells in healthy people across ages. The study's findings and limits: A roughly linear fall in TCR beta diversity per million T cells was seen with increasing age.

A second PCR of roughly 6 to 12 cycles used a sample-barcoded 5' primer and a J-beta primer mix. Every molecule of cDNA carried a tag from a template-switch adaptor with 12 random nucleotides. Individual samples furnished no less than 3 million CDR3-containing paired-end reads apiece. TCRdb independently ran MiXCR on the 5' RACE reads; one entry per CDR3 protein. The sample holds 580,000 or so distinct CDR3 sequences, under 55% seen once. In this sample, this clonotype turned up many times. No antigen is known for it. Germline-derived CDR1 and CDR2 are MNHNS and SASEGT. The CDR3 runs 13 residues. V was pared by 3 bases and J by 2 bases, with 8 bases between.

This receptor was identified in a man older than 75 in good health. Sequencing input: blood. The genes are TRBV6-1 and TRBJ2-7, with D tentatively TRBD2 (5 bases). For the CDR3, the DNA is TGTGCCAGCAGTGATAGCGCCGCCTACGAGCAGTACTTC. As protein: CASSDSAAYEQYF.